This T cell receptor beta chain was identified during a study of spatial heterogeneity in lung cancer. Time point here: sample taken at primary tumor resection. The donors comprised around 76 untreated early-stage non-small cell lung cancer patients. Researchers sequenced whole RNA taken from tumor, nontumor lung or frozen PBMC without sorting. This clonotype was seen repeatedly, ten times or more. The library protocol tagged each TCR cDNA with a unique molecular identifier. TCRdb processed the 5' RACE reads anew with MiXCR; each CDR3 protein has one entry. The profile shows around 5,000 distinct CDR3 sequences, about 3% of them singletons. Germline assignment: CDR1 GTSNPN and CDR2 SVGIG (reference sequence). This CDR3 contains 13 residues. Trimming removed 6 bases at V and 2 bases at J, with 12 bases between.

The chain employs TRBV30 and TRBJ2-3; D remains ambiguous. The source material was normal lung tissue next to the tumor, sampled at surgery. The clonotype originates from a male donor with early-stage non-small cell lung cancer. Here the CDR3 reads CACEGGITDTQYF. CDR3 in DNA: TGTGCCTGCGAAGGCGGAATCACAGATACGCAGTATTTT.